This T cell receptor beta chain was sequenced in a study of cytomegalovirus exposure and HLA in healthy donors. PCR involved 60 Vbeta and 13 Jbeta primers. The assay was immunoSEQ multiplex PCR, and TCRdb's table has in-frame clones only and misses some. The sample lists some 44,000 clones; 50% were seen once. The ends were cut back, 0 bases at V and 4 bases at J, with 9 bases in the middle. CDR1 and CDR2 (germline): LGHNA, YSLEER. The CDR3 contains 14 residues. The source of this sequence is a human donor in good health. What was sequenced was PBMCs. V and J are TRBV4-3 and TRBJ2-5, with D possibly matching TRBD2 (5 bases). CDR3 sequence: CASSQDSGLETQYF. DNA of the CDR3: TGCGCCAGCAGCCAAGATTCGGGGTTAGAGACCCAGTACTTC.